The sequence of this TCR beta chain was determined in a study of shared clonotypes between healthy human individuals. Generated by immunoSEQ multiplex PCR, the TCRdb table keeps only in-frame clones and is missing some. The sample carries fewer than 650,000 clones, 70% to 80% recorded once. The CDR3 has 13 amino acids. Losses at the gene ends were 2 bases for V and 7 bases for J; bases not matched to a gene: 5. Looked up from germline, CDR1 is GTSNPN and CDR2 is SVGIG (reference sequence). The source material was PBMCs. The TCR comes from a woman aged 35 to 49 in good health. Some clones in this sample may be carry-over from other donors' samples. J is TRBJ1-5 and V is TRBV30; the match to TRBD1 covers 7 bases. CDR3 residues: CAWSTDREQPQHF. DNA of the CDR3: TGTGCCTGGAGTACCGACAGGGAACAGCCCCAGCATTTT.